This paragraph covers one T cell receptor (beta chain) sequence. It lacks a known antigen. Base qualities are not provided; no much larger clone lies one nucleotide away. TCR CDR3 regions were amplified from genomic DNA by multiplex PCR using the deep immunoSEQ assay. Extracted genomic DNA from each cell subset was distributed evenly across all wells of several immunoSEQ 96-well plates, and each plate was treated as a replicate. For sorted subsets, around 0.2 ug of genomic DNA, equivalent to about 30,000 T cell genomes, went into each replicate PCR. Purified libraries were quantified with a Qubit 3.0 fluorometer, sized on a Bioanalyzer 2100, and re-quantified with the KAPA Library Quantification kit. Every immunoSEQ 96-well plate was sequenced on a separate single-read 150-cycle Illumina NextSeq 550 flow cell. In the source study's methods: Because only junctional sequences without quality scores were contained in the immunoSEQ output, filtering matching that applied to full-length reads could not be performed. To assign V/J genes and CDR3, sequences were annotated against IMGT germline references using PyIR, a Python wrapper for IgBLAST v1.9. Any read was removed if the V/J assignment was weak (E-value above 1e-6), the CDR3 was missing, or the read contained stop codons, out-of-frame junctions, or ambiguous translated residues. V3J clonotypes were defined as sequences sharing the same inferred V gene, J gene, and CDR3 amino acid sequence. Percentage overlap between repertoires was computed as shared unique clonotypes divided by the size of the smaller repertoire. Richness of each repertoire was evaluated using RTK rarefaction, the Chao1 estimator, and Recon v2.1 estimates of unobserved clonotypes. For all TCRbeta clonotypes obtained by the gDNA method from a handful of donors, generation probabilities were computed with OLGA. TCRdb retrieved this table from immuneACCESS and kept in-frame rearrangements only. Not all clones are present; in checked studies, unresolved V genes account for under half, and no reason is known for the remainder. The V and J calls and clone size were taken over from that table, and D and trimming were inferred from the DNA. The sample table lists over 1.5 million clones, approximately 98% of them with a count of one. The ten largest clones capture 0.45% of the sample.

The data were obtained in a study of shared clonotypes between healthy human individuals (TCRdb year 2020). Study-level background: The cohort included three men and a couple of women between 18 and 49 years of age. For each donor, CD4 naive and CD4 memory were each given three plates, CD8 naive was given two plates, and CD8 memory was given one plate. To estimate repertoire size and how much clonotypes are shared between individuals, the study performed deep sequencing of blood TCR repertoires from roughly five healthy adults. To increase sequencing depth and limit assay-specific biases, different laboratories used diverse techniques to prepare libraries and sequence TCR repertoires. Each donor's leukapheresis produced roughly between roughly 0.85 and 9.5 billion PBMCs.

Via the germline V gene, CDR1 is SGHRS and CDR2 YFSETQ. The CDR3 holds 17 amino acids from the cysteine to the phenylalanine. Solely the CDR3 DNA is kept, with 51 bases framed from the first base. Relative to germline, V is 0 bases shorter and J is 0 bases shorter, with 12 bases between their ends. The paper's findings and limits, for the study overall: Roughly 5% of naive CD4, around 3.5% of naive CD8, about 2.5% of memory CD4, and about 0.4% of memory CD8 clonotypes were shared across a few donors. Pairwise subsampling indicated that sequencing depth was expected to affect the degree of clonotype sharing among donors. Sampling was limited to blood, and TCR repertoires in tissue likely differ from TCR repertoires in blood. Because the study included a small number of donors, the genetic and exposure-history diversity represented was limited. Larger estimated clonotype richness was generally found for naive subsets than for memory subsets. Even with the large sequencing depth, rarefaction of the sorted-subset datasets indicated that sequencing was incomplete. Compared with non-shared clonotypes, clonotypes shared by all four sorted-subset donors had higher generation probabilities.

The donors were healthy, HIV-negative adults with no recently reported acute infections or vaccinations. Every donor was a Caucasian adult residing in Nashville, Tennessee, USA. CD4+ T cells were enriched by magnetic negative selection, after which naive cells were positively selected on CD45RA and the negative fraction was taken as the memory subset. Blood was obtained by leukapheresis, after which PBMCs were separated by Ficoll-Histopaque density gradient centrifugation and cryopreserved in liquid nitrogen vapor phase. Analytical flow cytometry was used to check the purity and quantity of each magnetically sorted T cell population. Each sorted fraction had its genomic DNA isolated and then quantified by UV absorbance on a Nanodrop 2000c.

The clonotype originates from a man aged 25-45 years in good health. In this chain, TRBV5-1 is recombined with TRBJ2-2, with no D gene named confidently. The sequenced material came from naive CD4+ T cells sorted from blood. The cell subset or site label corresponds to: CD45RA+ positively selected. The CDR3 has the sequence CASSLAVVSANTGELFF. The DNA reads TGCGCCAGCAGCTTGGCCGTTGTATCGGCGAACACCGGGGAGCTGTTTTTT.